The 9 T cell receptor beta chains presented below share a single source sample, sequenced in a study of blood T cell repertoires in COVID-19. Assay: immunoSEQ multiplex PCR; the TCRdb copy retains only in-frame clones and omits some. Among more than 65,000 clones listed, roughly 80% were seen once. Sequencing used peripheral blood. All receptors derive from a woman aged 80 or over with acute or convalescent COVID-19.

The V call is TRBV13, the J call TRBJ1-2, with D possibly being TRBD1 (6 bases). The CDR3 is made up of 14 amino acids. Germline V gene lookup returns CDR1 PRHDT and CDR2 FYEKMQ (reference sequence). V was shortened by 7 bases and J by 2 bases, with 14 bases between the two germline ends. CDR3 DNA sequence: TGTGCCAGCAACGGCGGGGGGCTCAACTATGGCTACACCTTC. Its protein product is CASNGGGLNYGYTF.

This rearrangement joins TRBV6-5 to TRBJ1-2; weak D call: TRBD1 (6 bases). V lost 6 bases, J lost 1 base, and 15 bases lay in between. CDR3 length: 15 residues. Germline V gene sequence: CDR1 MNHEY, CDR2 SVGAGI. The CDR3, as DNA: TGTGCCAGCAGGGAGGGAGGGGGTCATAACTATGGCTACACCTTC. Residues: CASREGGGHNYGYTF.

The chain uses TRBV20-1 and TRBJ1-2; unclear D gene. Germline-derived CDR1 and CDR2 are DFQATT and SNEGSKA (reference sequence). The CDR3 totals 11 residues. V lost 0 bases, J lost 8 bases, and 7 bases lay in between. The CDR3 DNA reads as TGCAGTGCTAGAGATCGAGGGGGCTACACCTTC. As protein: CSARDRGGYTF.

CDR3: CASSAQGGLAGELFF. The CDR3 DNA follows: TGTGCCAGCAGTGCGCAGGGGGGTTTGGCCGGGGAGCTGTTTTTT. The gene calls are TRBV2 and TRBJ2-2, with a weak D call TRBD1 (7 bases). Deletions cut 4 bases from V and 6 bases from J, with 15 bases between. This CDR3 spans 15 amino acids. Germline V gene data show CDR1 as SNHLY and CDR2 as FYNNEI.

This rearrangement joins TRBV11-2 to TRBJ1-6, with 8 bases matching TRBD1. V gave up 1 base and J gave up 10 bases; unmatched junction bases: 3. Germline CDR1 is SGHAT and CDR2 is FQNNGV. There are 14 residues in the CDR3. The CDR3 DNA sequence: TGTGCCAGCAGCTTAGGGACAGGGCACTCACCCCTCCACTTT. This encodes CASSLGTGHSPLHF.

This clone is classed as large (0.1 to 1%). The chain links TRBV10-1 to TRBJ1-2, with no clear D. Germline loops: CDR1 WNHNN, CDR2 SYGVQD (reference sequence). The CDR3 spans 13 residues. Trimming removed 1 base from V and 3 bases from J, with 6 bases in between. In DNA, the CDR3 is TGCGCCAGCAGTGAGTTGAGGGACTATGGCTACACCTTC. Amino acid sequence: CASSELRDYGYTF.

This clone came up a few times. The rearrangement uses TRBV7-9 and TRBJ2-2; tentative D call: TRBD1 (5 bases). Germline CDR1 SEHNR, CDR2 FQNEAQ (reference sequence). Trimming removed 1 base from V and 9 bases from J, with 9 bases in between. The CDR3 spans 13 residues. The CDR3 sequence: CASSLGQGWELFF. CDR3 nucleotide sequence: TGTGCCAGCAGCTTAGGTCAGGGCTGGGAGCTGTTTTTT.

The chain has TRBV7-9 and TRBJ1-1, with 7 bases identical to TRBD1. This CDR3 region has 15 residues. Germline CDR1 is SEHNR and CDR2 is FQNEAQ (reference sequence). With 5 bases clipped from V and 0 bases from J, the junction kept 6 bases outside the gene matches. For the CDR3, the DNA is TGTGCCAGCAGCCTACGGACAGGTTTGAACACTGAAGCTTTCTTT. Its translation: CASSLRTGLNTEAFF.

This clone turned up a few times. The chain has TRBV18 and TRBJ2-7; maybe TRBD1 (5 bases). Per the germline V gene, CDR1 is KGHSH and CDR2 is LQKENI. There are 16 residues in the CDR3. V dropped 2 bases and J dropped 3 bases, with 17 bases sitting between them. CDR3 sequence reads: CASSPDSRADIYEQYF. CDR3 bases: TGTGCCAGCTCACCAGACTCCAGGGCTGATATCTACGAGCAGTACTTC.